This TCR beta chain came from a study of siplizumab effects on memory and regulatory T cells. The data were produced by immunoSEQ multiplex PCR, yet TCRdb's version contains in-frame clones alone and is incomplete. The table lists tens of thousands of clones, less than 95% of them singletons, with over 25% in the top ten. Trimming took off 6 bases at V and 4 bases at J, with 21 bases between the two ends. The CDR3 covers 16 residues. CDR1 MNHGY and CDR2 SAAAGT come from the germline V gene. The receptor was derived from a human donor in good health. The sequenced sample was CD8+ T cells sorted from blood. The chain couples TRBV6-8 to TRBJ1-1; possibly TRBD1 for D (5 bases). In DNA form, the CDR3 reads TGTGCCAGCAGAGAGGGTAAGGGGTTCTGGGGCACTGAAGCTTTCTTT. It specifies CASREGKGFWGTEAFF.